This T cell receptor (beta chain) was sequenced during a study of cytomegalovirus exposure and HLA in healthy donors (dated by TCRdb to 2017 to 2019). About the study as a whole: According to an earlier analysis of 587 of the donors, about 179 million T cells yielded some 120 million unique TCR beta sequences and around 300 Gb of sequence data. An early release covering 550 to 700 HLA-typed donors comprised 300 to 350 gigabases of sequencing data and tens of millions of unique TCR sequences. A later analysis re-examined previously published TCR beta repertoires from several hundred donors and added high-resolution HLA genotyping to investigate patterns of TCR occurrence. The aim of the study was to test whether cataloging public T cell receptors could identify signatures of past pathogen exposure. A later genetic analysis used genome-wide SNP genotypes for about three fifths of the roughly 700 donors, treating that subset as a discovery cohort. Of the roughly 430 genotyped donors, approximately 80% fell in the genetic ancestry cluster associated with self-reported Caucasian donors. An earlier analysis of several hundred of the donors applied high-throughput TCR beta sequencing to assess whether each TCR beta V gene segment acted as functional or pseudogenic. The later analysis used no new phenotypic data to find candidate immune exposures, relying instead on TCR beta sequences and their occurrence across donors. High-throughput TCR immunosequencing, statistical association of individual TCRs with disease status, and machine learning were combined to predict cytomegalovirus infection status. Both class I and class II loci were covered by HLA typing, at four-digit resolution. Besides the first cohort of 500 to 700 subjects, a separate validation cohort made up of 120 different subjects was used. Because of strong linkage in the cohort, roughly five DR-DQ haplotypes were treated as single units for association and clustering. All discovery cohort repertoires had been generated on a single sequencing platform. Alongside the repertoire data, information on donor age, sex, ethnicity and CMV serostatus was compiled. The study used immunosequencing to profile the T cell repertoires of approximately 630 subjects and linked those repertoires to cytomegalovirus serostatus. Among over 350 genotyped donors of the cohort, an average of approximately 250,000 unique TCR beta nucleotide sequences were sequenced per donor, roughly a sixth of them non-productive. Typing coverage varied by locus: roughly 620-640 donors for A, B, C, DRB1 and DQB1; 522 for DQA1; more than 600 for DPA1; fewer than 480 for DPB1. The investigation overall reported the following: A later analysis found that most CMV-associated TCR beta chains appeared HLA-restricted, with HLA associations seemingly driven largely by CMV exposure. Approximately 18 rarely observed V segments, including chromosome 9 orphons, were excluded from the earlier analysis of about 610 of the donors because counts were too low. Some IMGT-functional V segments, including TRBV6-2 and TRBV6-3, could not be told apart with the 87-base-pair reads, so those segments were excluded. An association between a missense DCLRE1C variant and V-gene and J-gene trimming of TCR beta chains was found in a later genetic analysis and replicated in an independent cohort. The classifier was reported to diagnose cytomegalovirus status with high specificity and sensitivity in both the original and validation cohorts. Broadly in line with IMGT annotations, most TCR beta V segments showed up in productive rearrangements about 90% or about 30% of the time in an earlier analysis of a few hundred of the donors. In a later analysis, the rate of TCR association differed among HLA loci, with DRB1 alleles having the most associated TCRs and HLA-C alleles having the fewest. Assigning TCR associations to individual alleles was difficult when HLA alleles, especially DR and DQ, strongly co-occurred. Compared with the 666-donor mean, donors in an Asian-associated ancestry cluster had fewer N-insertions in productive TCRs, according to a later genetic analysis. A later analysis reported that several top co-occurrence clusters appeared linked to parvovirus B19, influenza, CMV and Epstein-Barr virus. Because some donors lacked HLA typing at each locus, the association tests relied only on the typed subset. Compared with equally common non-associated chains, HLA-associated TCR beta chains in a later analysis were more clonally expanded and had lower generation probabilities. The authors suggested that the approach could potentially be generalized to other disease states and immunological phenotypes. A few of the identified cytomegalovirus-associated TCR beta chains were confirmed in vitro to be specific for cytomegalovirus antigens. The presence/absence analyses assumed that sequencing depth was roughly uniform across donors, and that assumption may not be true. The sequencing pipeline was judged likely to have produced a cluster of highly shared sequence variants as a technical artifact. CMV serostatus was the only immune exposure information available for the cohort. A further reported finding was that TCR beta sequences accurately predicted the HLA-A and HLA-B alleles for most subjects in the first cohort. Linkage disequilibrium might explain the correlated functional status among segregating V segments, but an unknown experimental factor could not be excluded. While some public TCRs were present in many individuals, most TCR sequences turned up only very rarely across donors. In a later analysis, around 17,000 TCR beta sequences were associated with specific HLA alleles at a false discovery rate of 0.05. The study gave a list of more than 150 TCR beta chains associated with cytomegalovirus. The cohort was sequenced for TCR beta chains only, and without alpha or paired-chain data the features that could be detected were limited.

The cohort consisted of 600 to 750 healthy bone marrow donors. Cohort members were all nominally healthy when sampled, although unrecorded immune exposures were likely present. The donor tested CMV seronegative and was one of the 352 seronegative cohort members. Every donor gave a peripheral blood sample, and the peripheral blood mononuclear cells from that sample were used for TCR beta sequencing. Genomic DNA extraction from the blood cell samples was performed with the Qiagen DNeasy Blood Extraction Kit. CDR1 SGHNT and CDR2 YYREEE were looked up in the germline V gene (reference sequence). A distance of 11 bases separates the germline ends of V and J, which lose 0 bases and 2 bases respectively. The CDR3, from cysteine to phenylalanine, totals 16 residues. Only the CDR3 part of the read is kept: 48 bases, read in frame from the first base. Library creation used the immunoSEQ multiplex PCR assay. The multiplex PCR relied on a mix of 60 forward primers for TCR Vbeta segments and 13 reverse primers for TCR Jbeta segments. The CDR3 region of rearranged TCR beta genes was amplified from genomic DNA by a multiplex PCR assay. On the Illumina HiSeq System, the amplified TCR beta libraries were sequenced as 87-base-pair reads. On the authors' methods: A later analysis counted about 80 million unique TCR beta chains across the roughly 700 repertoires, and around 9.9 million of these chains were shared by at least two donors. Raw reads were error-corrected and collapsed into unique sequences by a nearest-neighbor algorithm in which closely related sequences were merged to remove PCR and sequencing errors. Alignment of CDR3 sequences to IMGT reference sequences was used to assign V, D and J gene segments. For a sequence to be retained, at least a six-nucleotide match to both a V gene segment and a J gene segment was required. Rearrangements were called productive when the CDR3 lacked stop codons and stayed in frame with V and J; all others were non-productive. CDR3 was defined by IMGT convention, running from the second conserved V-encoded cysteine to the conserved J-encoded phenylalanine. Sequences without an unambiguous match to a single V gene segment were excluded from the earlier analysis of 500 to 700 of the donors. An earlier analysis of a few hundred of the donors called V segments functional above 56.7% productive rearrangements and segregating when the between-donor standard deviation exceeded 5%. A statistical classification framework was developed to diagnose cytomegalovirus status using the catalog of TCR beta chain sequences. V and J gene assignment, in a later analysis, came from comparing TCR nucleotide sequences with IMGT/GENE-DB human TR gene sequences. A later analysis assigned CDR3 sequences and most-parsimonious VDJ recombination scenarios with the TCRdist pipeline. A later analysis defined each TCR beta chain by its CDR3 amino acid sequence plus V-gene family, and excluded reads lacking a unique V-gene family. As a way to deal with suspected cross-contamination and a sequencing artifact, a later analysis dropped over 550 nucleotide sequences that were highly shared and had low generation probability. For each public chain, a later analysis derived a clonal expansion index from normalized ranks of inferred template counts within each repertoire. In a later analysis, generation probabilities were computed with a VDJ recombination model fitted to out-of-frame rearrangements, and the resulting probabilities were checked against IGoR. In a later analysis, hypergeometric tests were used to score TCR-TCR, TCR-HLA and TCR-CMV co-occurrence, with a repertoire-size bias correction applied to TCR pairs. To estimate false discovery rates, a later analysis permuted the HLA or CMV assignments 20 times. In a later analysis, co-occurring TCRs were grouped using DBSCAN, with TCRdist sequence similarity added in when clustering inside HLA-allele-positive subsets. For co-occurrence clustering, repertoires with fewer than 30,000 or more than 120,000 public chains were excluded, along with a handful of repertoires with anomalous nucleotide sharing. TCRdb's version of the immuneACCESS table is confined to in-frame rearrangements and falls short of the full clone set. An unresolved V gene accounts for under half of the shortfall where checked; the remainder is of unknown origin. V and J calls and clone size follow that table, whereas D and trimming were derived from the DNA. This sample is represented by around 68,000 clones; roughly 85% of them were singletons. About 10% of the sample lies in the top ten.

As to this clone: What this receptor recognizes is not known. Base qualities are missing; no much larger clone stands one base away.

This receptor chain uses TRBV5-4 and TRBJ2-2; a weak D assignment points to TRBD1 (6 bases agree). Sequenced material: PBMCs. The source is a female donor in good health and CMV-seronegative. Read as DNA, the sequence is TGTGCCAGCAGCTTGGGGGGGCAGCAAAACACCGGGGAGCTGTTTTTT. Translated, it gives CASSLGGQQNTGELFF.